Listed below are T cell receptor beta chains from one sample, sequenced in a study of blood T cell repertoires in COVID-19. Sequencing used immunoSEQ multiplex PCR; TCRdb keeps in-frame clones, though not all of them. Here the sample spans about 190,000 clones, roughly nine tenths being singletons. The sample consisted of peripheral blood. The receptors were gathered from a man aged 25 to 45 with acute or convalescent COVID-19. The CDR3 runs from the conserved cysteine through the conserved F or W.

j_call: TRBJ2-7; v_call: TRBV25-1; cdr3_aa: CASSGRVTPYEQYF
j_call: TRBJ2-2; v_call: TRBV5-8; cdr3_aa: CASSAGTGGTGELFF
j_call: TRBJ2-1; v_call: TRBV28; cdr3_aa: CASRGSQGYNEQFF
j_call: TRBJ2-7; v_call: TRBV9; cdr3_aa: CASSPTDRGSYEQYF
j_call: TRBJ2-1; v_call: TRBV21-1; cdr3_aa: CASSPPGTSGREQFF
j_call: TRBJ2-6; v_call: TRBV6-5; cdr3_aa: CASRGSGANVLTF
j_call: TRBJ1-6; v_call: TRBV6-2/TRBV6-3; cdr3_aa: CASSPRDRGQNSPLHF
j_call: TRBJ1-6; v_call: TRBV28; cdr3_aa: CASSLPRDSRSPLHF
j_call: TRBJ2-5; v_call: TRBV29-1; cdr3_aa: CSVAKGLAGETQYF
j_call: TRBJ1-6; v_call: TRBV9; cdr3_aa: CASQSTGPNSPLHF
j_call: TRBJ1-2; v_call: TRBV10-3; cdr3_aa: CAISESGHKDYTF
j_call: TRBJ1-3; v_call: TRBV9; cdr3_aa: CASSALQKNENTIYF
j_call: TRBJ1-1; v_call: TRBV27; cdr3_aa: CASGRGLNTEAFF
j_call: TRBJ2-1; v_call: TRBV27; cdr3_aa: CASSFLESSYNEQFF
j_call: TRBJ2-5; v_call: TRBV20-1; cdr3_aa: CSASIGGEETQYF
j_call: TRBJ2-7; v_call: TRBV9; cdr3_aa: CASSQGGESYEQYF
j_call: TRBJ2-1; v_call: TRBV18; cdr3_aa: CASSPGRAANEQFF
j_call: TRBJ1-2; v_call: TRBV28; cdr3_aa: CASSFRPGSPYGYTF
j_call: TRBJ1-1; v_call: TRBV6-1; cdr3_aa: CASTPGRGNTEAFF
j_call: TRBJ2-3; v_call: TRBV5-4; cdr3_aa: CASSIGLAASDF
j_call: TRBJ1-4; v_call: TRBV28; cdr3_aa: CASSLGLATNEKLFF
j_call: TRBJ2-1; v_call: TRBV19; cdr3_aa: CASSPTTSEVYNEQFF
j_call: TRBJ1-4; v_call: TRBV2; cdr3_aa: CASKEDRNNEKLFF
j_call: TRBJ1-2; v_call: TRBV19; cdr3_aa: CASSILGQRYGYTF
j_call: TRBJ1-1; v_call: TRBV28; cdr3_aa: CASSLPLYPPTEAFF
j_call: TRBJ1-2; v_call: TRBV5-1; cdr3_aa: CASSPPGRDTYGYTF
j_call: TRBJ1-1; v_call: TRBV10-1; cdr3_aa: CASSTGINTEAFF
j_call: TRBJ2-3; v_call: TRBV28; cdr3_aa: CASSLWDRDSVPDTQYF
j_call: TRBJ1-1; v_call: TRBV5-1; cdr3_aa: CASSFTTGSPEVVPEAFF